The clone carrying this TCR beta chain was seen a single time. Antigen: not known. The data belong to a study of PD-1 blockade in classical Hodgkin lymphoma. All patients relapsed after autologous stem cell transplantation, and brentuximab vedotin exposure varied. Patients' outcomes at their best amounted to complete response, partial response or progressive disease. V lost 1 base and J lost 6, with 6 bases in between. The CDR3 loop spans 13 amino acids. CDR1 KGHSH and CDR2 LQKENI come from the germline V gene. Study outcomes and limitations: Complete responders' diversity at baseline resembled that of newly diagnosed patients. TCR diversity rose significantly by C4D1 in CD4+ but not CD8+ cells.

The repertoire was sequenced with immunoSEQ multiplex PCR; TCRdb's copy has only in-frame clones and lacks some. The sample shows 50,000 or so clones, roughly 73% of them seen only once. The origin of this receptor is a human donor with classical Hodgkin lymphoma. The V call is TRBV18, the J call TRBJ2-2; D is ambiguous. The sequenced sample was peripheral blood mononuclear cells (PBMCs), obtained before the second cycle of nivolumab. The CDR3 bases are TGTGCCAGCTCACCACTCAGTCCCGGGGAGCTGTTTTTT. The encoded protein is CASSPLSPGELFF.